Sequencing of this T cell receptor (beta chain) was carried out in a study of cytomegalovirus exposure and HLA in healthy donors (dated 2017 in TCRdb). The study in broad terms: According to an earlier analysis of around 600 of the donors, about 179 million T cells yielded 117 million unique TCR beta sequences and more than 250 Gb of sequence data. Of the 300 to 400 genotyped donors, approximately 83% fell in the genetic ancestry cluster associated with self-reported Caucasian donors. Across some 400 genotyped donors of the cohort, an average of 235,054 unique TCR beta nucleotide sequences per donor were sequenced, and approximately 19% of those sequences were non-productive. Both class I and class II loci were covered by HLA typing, at four-digit resolution. Rather than drawing on any new phenotypic data, the later analysis identified candidate immune exposures from TCR beta sequences and the way those sequences occurred across donors. High-throughput TCR immunosequencing, statistical association of individual TCRs with disease status, and machine learning were combined to predict cytomegalovirus infection status. A few DR-DQ haplotypes were treated as single units for association and clustering because of strong linkage in the cohort. Approximately 300 gigabases of sequencing data and roughly 81 million unique TCR sequences made up an early release that covered 640 HLA-typed donors. A later analysis re-examined previously published TCR beta repertoires from over 500 donors and added high-resolution HLA genotyping to investigate patterns of TCR occurrence. The study was designed to test whether signatures of past pathogen exposure could be identified by cataloging public T cell receptors. A later genetic analysis used genome-wide SNP genotypes for about three fifths of the roughly 700 donors, treating that subset as a discovery cohort. Typing coverage varied by locus: about 620-640 donors for A, B, C, DRB1 and DQB1; 522 for DQA1; approximately 610 for DPA1; around 450 for DPB1. In an earlier analysis of roughly 580 of the donors, high-throughput TCR beta sequencing was used to judge whether each TCR beta V gene segment behaved as functional or pseudogenic. The study used immunosequencing to profile the T cell repertoires of several hundred subjects and linked those repertoires to cytomegalovirus serostatus. All discovery cohort repertoires had been generated using a single sequencing platform. Alongside the repertoire data, information on donor age, sex, ethnicity and CMV serostatus was compiled. Along with the approximately 600-subject first cohort, a separate validation cohort of over a hundred different subjects was used. What the research found in general, with its limitations: According to a later analysis, most CMV-associated TCR beta chains appeared to be HLA-restricted, and the HLA associations seemed to be driven largely by CMV exposure. In a later analysis, TCR association rates were found to vary across HLA loci, with the most associated TCRs seen for DRB1 alleles and the fewest for HLA-C alleles. The sequencing pipeline was judged likely to have produced a cluster of highly shared sequence variants as a technical artifact. Because some donors lacked HLA typing at each locus, the association tests relied only on the typed subset. Correlated functional status among segregating V segments might reflect linkage disequilibrium, but an unknown experimental factor could not be ruled out. The presence/absence analyses assumed that sequencing depth was roughly uniform across donors, and that assumption may not be true. Assigning TCR associations to individual alleles was difficult when HLA alleles, especially DR and DQ, strongly co-occurred. Compared with the 666-donor mean, donors in an Asian-associated ancestry cluster had fewer N-insertions in productive TCRs, according to a later genetic analysis. Several of the top co-occurrence clusters appeared to be linked to parvovirus B19, influenza, CMV and Epstein-Barr virus, according to a later analysis. A further reported finding was that TCR beta sequences accurately predicted the HLA-A and HLA-B alleles for most subjects in the first cohort. Cytomegalovirus status was reported to be diagnosed by the classifier with high specificity and sensitivity in both the original and validation cohorts. Specific HLA alleles were associated with some 15,000 TCR beta sequences at a false discovery rate of 0.05 in a later analysis. Most TCR sequences were seen in very few donors, while some public TCRs were found in many individuals. The authors suggested that the approach could potentially be generalized to other disease states and immunological phenotypes. In an earlier analysis of under 600 of the donors, most TCR beta V segments were observed in productive rearrangements about 87% or about 30% of the time, broadly matching IMGT annotations. CMV serostatus was the only immune exposure information available for the cohort. In a later analysis, HLA-associated TCR beta chains were found to be more clonally expanded and to have lower generation probabilities than equally common non-associated chains. A later genetic analysis associated a missense DCLRE1C variant with V-gene and J-gene trimming of TCR beta chains, and an independent cohort replicated the association. Only TCR beta chains were sequenced in this cohort, and the absence of alpha or paired-chain data limited detectable features. In vitro tests confirmed that a few of the cytomegalovirus-associated TCR beta chains recognize cytomegalovirus antigens. Because counts were too low, roughly 17 rarely observed V segments, including chromosome 9 orphons, were left out of the earlier analysis of about 620 of the donors. The study gave a list of 150 to 200 TCR beta chains associated with cytomegalovirus. Some IMGT-functional V segments, including TRBV6-2 and TRBV6-3, could not be distinguished by the 87-base-pair reads and were therefore excluded.

To note about this clone: Its antigen is unknown.

The germline V gene yields SQVTM for CDR1 and ANQGSEA for CDR2. The CDR3 starts with the cysteine, ends with the phenylalanine, and has 12 residues. The DNA shown is the 36-base CDR3, in frame from base 1. V loses 7 bases of germline sequence and J loses 6 bases, and the interval between the two ends is 15 bases. In total, 666 healthy bone marrow donors made up the cohort. All cohort members were sampled while nominally healthy, although unrecorded immune exposures were likely present. The donor tested CMV seronegative, placing the donor among the 350 or so seronegative members of the cohort. Every donor gave a peripheral blood sample, and the peripheral blood mononuclear cells from that sample were used for TCR beta sequencing. The Qiagen DNeasy Blood Extraction Kit was used to extract genomic DNA from the blood cell samples. Receptors were amplified or captured by the immunoSEQ multiplex PCR assay. For the multiplex PCR, a mixture combining 60 forward primers for TCR Vbeta segments and 13 reverse primers for TCR Jbeta segments was used. A multiplex PCR assay on genomic DNA amplified the CDR3 region of rearranged TCR beta genes. Amplified TCR beta libraries were sequenced as 87-base-pair reads on the Illumina HiSeq System. The original pipeline was this. In a later analysis, 80 million or so unique TCR beta chains were counted across the 500 to 700 repertoires, and about 9.9 million of these chains were shared by at least two donors. A nearest-neighbor algorithm error-corrected the raw reads and collapsed the reads into unique sequences, merging closely related sequences to remove PCR and sequencing errors. Alignment of CDR3 sequences to IMGT reference sequences was used to assign V, D and J gene segments. For a sequence to be retained, a match of at least six nucleotides to both a V gene segment and a J gene segment was required. A rearrangement was called productive if the CDR3 had no stop codons and remained in frame with V and J, and every other rearrangement was called non-productive. Following IMGT convention, CDR3 was defined as the stretch from the second conserved V-encoded cysteine to the conserved J-encoded phenylalanine. Sequences without an unambiguous match to a single V gene segment were excluded from the earlier analysis of several hundred of the donors. An earlier analysis of several hundred of the donors called V segments functional above 56.7% productive rearrangements and segregating when the between-donor standard deviation exceeded 5%. A statistical classification framework was built for diagnosing cytomegalovirus status from the catalog of TCR beta chain sequences. In a later analysis, V and J genes were assigned by comparing TCR nucleotide sequences against IMGT/GENE-DB human TR gene sequences. Using the TCRdist pipeline, a later analysis assigned CDR3 sequences along with most-parsimonious VDJ recombination scenarios. A later analysis defined each TCR beta chain by its CDR3 amino acid sequence plus V-gene family, and excluded reads lacking a unique V-gene family. As a way to deal with suspected cross-contamination and a sequencing artifact, a later analysis dropped 450 to 600 nucleotide sequences that were highly shared and had low generation probability. A later analysis calculated a clonal expansion index for each public chain from normalized within-repertoire ranks of inferred template counts. In a later analysis, generation probabilities were computed using a VDJ recombination model fitted to out-of-frame rearrangements, and the results were checked against IGoR. In a later analysis, TCR-TCR, TCR-HLA and TCR-CMV co-occurrence was scored with hypergeometric tests, and a repertoire-size bias correction was applied to TCR pairs. A later analysis estimated false discovery rates by permuting HLA or CMV assignments 20 times. A later analysis grouped co-occurring TCRs with DBSCAN, adding TCRdist sequence similarity when clustering within HLA-allele-positive subsets. Repertoires with fewer than 30,000 or more than 120,000 public chains, plus five repertoires with anomalous nucleotide sharing, were excluded from co-occurrence clustering. The table comes from immuneACCESS by way of TCRdb, which keeps in-frame sequences with V and J called. Part of the clones is missing from these tables; in studies checked, under half for an unresolved V gene and the rest for unknown reasons. V, J and clone size reflect that table, while D and trimming were determined from the DNA. The sample table on file contains 130,000 to 150,000 clones. The ten largest make up about 1.6% of the sample.

This TCR was sampled from a woman aged 50 to 60 in good health and CMV-seronegative. Material for sequencing was PBMCs. The V gene is TRBV29-1 and the J gene is TRBJ2-5; TRBD1 might be the D gene, on 7 matching bases. The nucleotide sequence is given as TGCAGCGCTCCAGGGGGGAGGAAGACCCAGTACTTC. It translates as CSAPGGRKTQYF.